These 20 T cell receptor beta chains came from one sample sequenced in a study of shared clonotypes between healthy human individuals (dated by TCRdb to 2020 to 2021). The library was made by the immunoSEQ multiplex PCR assay. What TCRdb holds here is the immuneACCESS table cut down to in-frame rearrangements. Part of the clones is not present; checked against another copy, under half of the missing clones reflect an unresolved V gene, and the others are unexplained. The sample records about half a million clones, 60% to 80% of which are singletons. The ten largest clones represent around 12% of the sample. The sample was PBMCs. The receptors derive from a woman in her thirties or forties in good health. Some clones in this sample may be carry-over from other donors' samples.

This clone was observed a handful of times. Mismatch with germline at one junction end may stem from a read error. The rearrangement links TRBV7-7 to TRBJ1-5, with TRBD1 matching over 11 bases. Germline V gives CDR1 SSHAT, CDR2 FNYEAQ (reference sequence). CDR3 size: 15 residues. CDR3 sequence (DNA): TGTGCTAGCAGCTATGGACAGGGGGCGGGTCAGCCCCAGCATTTT. Amino acid sequence: CASSYGQGAGQPQHF.

V and J are TRBV9 and TRBJ2-3, with TRBD1 as a possible D gene (5 bases). V lost 5 bases and J 3 bases, leaving 13 bases between the germline ends. Per the germline V gene, CDR1 is SGDLS and CDR2 is YYNGEE. The CDR3 sequence is 14 residues long. The CDR3 region is CASSPGLRTDTQYF. The CDR3 region has the DNA TGTGCCAGCAGTCCAGGGTTGAGGACAGATACGCAGTATTTT.

This clone was seen only a few times. The chain joins TRBV11-2 to TRBJ2-1, with 7 bases fitting TRBD2. This CDR3 comprises 16 residues. CDR1 SGHAT and CDR2 FQNNGV come from the germline V gene. V lost 1 base, J lost 5 bases, and 8 bases stayed unmatched. CDR3 region: CASSLVGGRVNNEQFF. The CDR3 nucleotides are TGTGCCAGCAGCTTAGTTGGCGGGAGAGTAAACAATGAGCAGTTCTTC.

On this clone itself: A much larger clone lies one base from this, so it may be a read error. This CDR3 is missing its conserved last phenylalanine or tryptophan, likely due to a read error. The rearrangement joins TRBV27 to TRBJ1-5; D not certain. Germline CDR1 and CDR2: MNHEY and SMNVEV (reference sequence). The CDR3 extends over 14 amino acids. V gave up 3 bases and J gave up 3 bases, with 9 bases separating them. The CDR3 region has the DNA TGTGCCAGCAGTTTCGGTCATACCAATCAGCCCCAGCATTCT. It translates to CASSFGHTNQPQHS.

The chain is built from TRBV2 and TRBJ2-5; D possibly corresponds to TRBD1 (6 bases). The J call may be faulty, since TRBJ2-7 better matches the DNA end. The CDR3 length is 15 residues. Germline V gives CDR1 SNHLY, CDR2 FYNNEI. CDR3 loop: CASSEGARTPYEQYF. CDR3 sequence (DNA): TGTGCCAGCAGTGAGGGGGCAAGGACTCCGTACGAGCAGTACTTC.

With regard to this clone: Given a much more abundant clone one base away, this may be a read error. J is TRBJ2-1 and V is TRBV5-6; D unresolved. Germline V CDR1 and CDR2: SGHDT, YYEEEE. V was clipped by 0 bases and J by 5 bases, with 6 bases between them. The CDR3 is 13 amino acids. The CDR3 region is CASSLGRHNEQFF. The CDR3 DNA reads TGTGCCAGCAGCTTGGGGCGGCACAATGAGCAGTTCTTC. Variable domain in full (rest from reference TRBV5-6 and TRBJ2-1): DAGVTQSPTHLIKTRGQQVTLRCSPKSGHDTVSWYQQALGQGPQFIFQYYEEEERQRGNFPDRFSGHQFPNYSSELNVNALLLGDSALYLCASSLGRHNEQFFGPGTRLTVL.

The V and J genes are TRBV11-2 and TRBJ1-1; TRBD1 might be the D (5 bases). Germline CDR1 reads SGHAT; CDR2 reads FQNNGV. This CDR3 region has 16 residues. V lost 5 bases, J lost 7 bases, and 23 bases lay in between. CDR3 protein: CASSAGPRGRVGEAFF. Written as DNA, the CDR3 is TGTGCCAGCAGCGCGGGACCCCGTGGTCGCGTGGGTGAAGCTTTCTTT.

The rearrangement uses TRBV19 and TRBJ2-7; 11 positions agree with TRBD2. Germline V gene data show CDR1 as LNHDA and CDR2 as SQIVND (reference sequence). This CDR3 is 15 amino acids long. With V trimmed by 5 bases and J by 5 bases, 8 bases remained unmatched. As DNA, the CDR3 is TGTGCCAGTAGTCTTATAGCGGGAGGGCCCCACGAGCAGTACTTC. Translation: CASSLIAGGPHEQYF.

This chain joins TRBV1 and TRBJ2-7. TRBV1 is designated a pseudogene. This CDR3 comprises 13 residues. The CDR3 protein is CTSSRVLTYEQYF. CDR3 nucleotides: TGCACCAGCAGCCGGGTCCTCACCTACGAGCAGTACTTC.

J is TRBJ2-7 and V is TRBV2; D not resolved. This CDR3 comprises 12 residues. Deletions cut 11 bases from V and 3 bases from J, with 14 bases between. Per the germline V gene, CDR1 is SNHLY and CDR2 is FYNNEI. Written as DNA, the CDR3 is TGTGCCGTTGTCGACGGCTTCTACGAGCAGTACTTC. Amino acids: CAVVDGFYEQYF.

As concerns this clone: The identical CDR3 is also encoded by other nucleotide sequences in the sample. The V call is TRBV19, the J call TRBJ2-1; D unclear. The germline CDR1 and CDR2 sequences are LNHDA and SQIVND (reference sequence). V lost 7 bases and J lost 0, with 1 base in between. The CDR3 is 11 residues long. The DNA of the CDR3 is TGTGCCAGTACCTCCTACAATGAGCAGTTCTTC. Translating it yields CASTSYNEQFF.

The V call is TRBV5-4, the J call TRBJ1-2, with D perhaps TRBD1 (5 bases). CDR1 and CDR2 from the germline V gene are SGHNT and YYREEE (reference sequence). There are 13 residues in the CDR3. V shed 1 base and J shed 7 bases, with 11 bases lying between them. Here the CDR3 DNA reads TGTGCCAGCAGCTTGCAGGGTGGCCCTGGCTACACCTTC. Encoded protein: CASSLQGGPGYTF. The variable domain in full, completed from reference TRBV5-4 and TRBJ1-2, reads ETGVTQSPTHLIKTRGQQVTLRCSSQSGHNTVSWYQQALGQGPQFIFQYYREEENGRGNFPPRFSGLQFPNYSSELNVNALELDDSALYLCASSLQGGPGYTFGSGTRLTVV.

The chain employs TRBV27 and TRBJ2-7, with D perhaps TRBD1 or TRBD2 (5 bases each). The CDR3 covers 14 residues. The V end lost 4 bases, the J end lost 7 bases, and 17 bases lay between the germline ends. Germline-derived CDR1 and CDR2 are MNHEY and SMNVEV (reference sequence). CDR3 residues: CASSSAARAGEQYF. CDR3 nucleotides: TGTGCCAGCAGTTCAGCGGCCAGGGCAGGGGAGCAGTACTTC.

The count of this clone is one. This sequence joins TRBV7-3 and TRBJ2-3, with a possible D match to TRBD1 (6 bases). The CDR3 consists of 15 residues. The germline V gene encodes CDR1 SGHTA and CDR2 FQGTGA. V lost 5 bases and J lost 3, with 15 bases in between. The CDR3 is CASSPQTGITDTQYF. CDR3 DNA: TGTGCCAGCAGCCCGCAGACAGGAATTACAGATACGCAGTATTTT.

CDR3 nucleotide sequence: TGTGCCAGTAGTTTATACACCGGGGAGCTGTTTTTT. Translation gives CASSLYTGELFF. The chain employs TRBV19 and TRBJ2-2, with no clear D. Germline CDR1 reads LNHDA; CDR2 reads SQIVND (reference sequence). V lost 5 bases and J 3 bases, leaving 4 bases between the germline ends. CDR3 size: 12 residues. The variable domain in full, completed from reference TRBV19 and TRBJ2-2, reads DGGITQSPKYLFRKEGQNVTLSCEQNLNHDAMYWYRQDPGQGLRLIYYSQIVNDFQKGDIAEGYSVSREKKESFPLTVTSAQKNPTAFYLCASSLYTGELFFGEGSRLTVL.

This clone turned up a few times. The V gene is TRBV18, the J gene TRBJ1-2, with TRBD1 matching over 7 bases. Germline lookup yields CDR1 KGHSH and CDR2 LQKENI. The CDR3 sequence is 14 residues long. After removal of 5 bases from V and 7 bases from J, the junction contained 10 bases not matched to a gene. CDR3 DNA: TGTGCCAGCTCATTAGACAGGGTTGAGAGTGGCTACACCTTC. It is translated as CASSLDRVESGYTF. Supplemented by reference TRBV18 and TRBJ1-2, the full variable domain reads NAGVMQNPRHLVRRRGQEARLRCSPMKGHSHVYWYRQLPEEGLKFMVYLQKENIIDESGMPKERFSAEFPKEGPSILRIQQVVRGDSAAYFCASSLDRVESGYTFGSGTRLTVV.

In its sample, this clone was seen once. The rearrangement uses TRBV28 and TRBJ2-5; 9 bases align to TRBD1. V lost 6 bases and J lost 2; bases outside the gene matches: 16. The CDR3 has 18 amino acids. Germline loops: CDR1 MDHEN, CDR2 SYDVKM. The CDR3 DNA sequence: TGTGCCAGCAGGAATAAAGGAAAACTACAGGGGGCTCAAGAGACCCAGTACTTC. Translation gives CASRNKGKLQGAQETQYF.

The rearrangement links TRBV27 to TRBJ1-4; D gene unclear. The V and J ends lost 1 base and 0 bases respectively, with 6 bases between them. The length of the CDR3 is 15 residues. The germline gives CDR1 MNHEY, CDR2 SMNVEV (reference sequence). In DNA, the CDR3 is TGTGCCAGCAGTTTATTCTTGGCAACTAATGAAAAACTGTTTTTT. It is translated as CASSLFLATNEKLFF.

CDR3 sequence: CASSGTGGQVSPLHF. The DNA for the CDR3 is TGTGCCAGCAGCGGTACAGGGGGTCAGGTTTCACCCCTCCACTTT. The rearrangement uses TRBV2 and TRBJ1-6; 8 bases fit TRBD1. The CDR3 runs 15 residues. V trimming: 6 bases; J trimming: 9 bases; junction bases outside the gene matches: 10. CDR1 SNHLY and CDR2 FYNNEI come from the germline V gene.

The count of this clone is one. V is TRBV18 and J is TRBJ2-2; 12 bases map to TRBD2. V lost 2 bases and J lost 6; bases outside the gene matches: 7. The V gene's germline CDR1 is KGHSH and CDR2 LQKENI. This CDR3 has 17 amino acids. The CDR3: CASSPGLAGLGAGELFF. For the CDR3, the DNA is TGTGCCAGCTCACCAGGACTAGCGGGACTTGGAGCCGGGGAGCTGTTTTTT.